The entry below gives a single TCR beta chain sequence along with its context. In the original analysis: Amplification of reference gene primers was used by the study to estimate nucleated cell counts. Clones were read by immunoSEQ multiplex PCR, and TCRdb kept only the in-frame ones, dropping some. Clonal size and the V and J genes are those of that table, whereas D and trimming came from the DNA. The sample lists about 230,000 clones; approximately 80% were seen once. The entry originates in a study of blood T cell repertoires in COVID-19. Study in general: The samples span acute and convalescent COVID-19 from the United States, Italy and Spain. T cells, B-cell-depleted T cells, or PBMCs provided the cDNA or gDNA that served as material.

This TCR was sampled from a woman aged 45-65 years with acute or convalescent COVID-19. Sequences were obtained from peripheral blood.

CDR3 nucleotides: TGCGCCAGCAGTCAAGCCGGGTCGGCGCGAAACAATGAGCAGTTCTTC. The encoded protein is CASSQAGSARNNEQFF. The rearrangement links TRBV23-1 to TRBJ2-1; D not resolved. TRBV23-1 is an ORF; its function is uncertain. The CDR3 length is 16 residues. The ends were cut back, 2 bases at V and 5 bases at J, with 16 bases in the middle.